What follows are 30 T cell receptor beta chains derived from one specimen sequenced in a study of blood T cell repertoires in COVID-19. The table came from immunoSEQ multiplex PCR; TCRdb's copy has only in-frame clones and leaves some out. The data contain some 200,000 clones, roughly 82% of them singletons. Sequenced input: PBMCs or T cells enriched from blood (not recorded which). These receptors originate from a man aged 35 to 55 who had recovered from COVID-19.

This clone has only a few counts. The chain employs TRBV3-1 (or the pseudogene TRBV3-2) and TRBJ1-1; D remains unclear. Germline V gene data show CDR1 as LGHDT and CDR2 as YNNKEL (reference sequence). This CDR3 contains 13 residues. V was shortened by 4 bases and J by 6 bases, with 12 bases between the two germline ends. The CDR3 sequence is CASSRKGGPEAFF. CDR3 nucleotide sequence: TGTGCCAGCAGCCGCAAAGGAGGGCCTGAAGCTTTCTTT.

The chain couples TRBV19 to TRBJ1-2; 8 bases are shared with TRBD1. This CDR3 has 13 amino acids. J was trimmed by 7 bases and V by 3 bases; bases with no gene match: 4. Germline V gene data show CDR1 as LNHDA and CDR2 as SQIVND (reference sequence). In nucleotides, the CDR3 is TGTGCCAGTAGTATCACAGGGGGGGGTGGCTACACCTTC. Its protein product is CASSITGGGGYTF. Based on the CDR3 plus reference TRBV19 and TRBJ1-2, the full variable domain is DGGITQSPKYLFRKEGQNVTLSCEQNLNHDAMYWYRQDPGQGLRLIYYSQIVNDFQKGDIAEGYSVSREKKESFPLTVTSAQKNPTAFYLCASSITGGGGYTFGSGTRLTVV.

The chain combines TRBV19 with TRBJ2-7; 7 positions match TRBD2. Trimming took 3 bases from V and 2 from J; bases not matched to a gene: 7. The germline V gene has CDR1 LNHDA and CDR2 SQIVND (reference sequence). The CDR3 has 15 residues. The CDR3 coding sequence is TGTGCCAGTAGTATTCGGGCTAGCGGAACCTACGAGCAGTACTTC. Amino acid sequence: CASSIRASGTYEQYF.

J is TRBJ2-1 and V is TRBV9, with a possible D match to TRBD2 (6 bases). The germline gives CDR1 SGDLS, CDR2 YYNGEE. CDR3 length: 16 amino acids. Trimming stripped 0 bases from V and 5 bases from J, with 15 bases between. CDR3 nucleotides: TGTGCCAGCAGCGTAGGCGATAGCGGCCGCAACAATGAGCAGTTCTTC. Its translation: CASSVGDSGRNNEQFF.

This clone was counted a single time. The chain has TRBV6-1 and TRBJ2-3; 8 bases agree with TRBD2. Trimming removed 1 base from V and 14 bases from J; junction bases left unmatched: 17. The CDR3 consists of 16 residues. Germline lookup yields CDR1 MNHNS and CDR2 SASEGT. The CDR3 DNA sequence: TGTGCCAGCAGTGAAGGGGCCGGGACTAGTTTCGGTCGCGTGTATTTT. It specifies CASSEGAGTSFGRVYF.

The chain uses TRBV7-2 and TRBJ1-3, with no clear D. Germline CDR1 reads SGHTA; CDR2 reads FQGNSA. The CDR3 has 14 amino acids. The V end was cut by 0 bases, the J end by 1 base, with 4 bases between. CDR3 protein: CASSLAGSGNTIYF. CDR3 sequence (DNA): TGTGCCAGCAGCTTAGCCGGGTCTGGAAACACCATATATTTT. Drawing the rest from reference TRBV7-2 and TRBJ1-3, the complete variable domain is GAGVSQSPSNKVTEKGKDVELRCDPISGHTALYWYRQSLGQGLEFLIYFQGNSAPDKSGLPSDRFSAERTGGSVSTLTIQRTQQEDSAVYLCASSLAGSGNTIYFGEGSWLTVV.

This clone appeared a single time. The chain joins TRBV6-1 to TRBJ2-3, with D possibly being TRBD2 (5 bases). The germline V and J ends were trimmed by 3 bases and 2 bases, with 9 bases remaining between them. This CDR3 is 14 amino acids long. The V gene's germline CDR1 is MNHNS and CDR2 SASEGT. The CDR3 nucleotides are TGTGCCAGCAGTGAGCCCGGGGTCACAGATACGCAGTATTTT. This gives the protein CASSEPGVTDTQYF.

The chain employs TRBV6-5 and TRBJ1-5, with a possible D match to TRBD1 (6 bases). Trimming stripped 3 bases from V and 5 bases from J, with 14 bases between. Looked up from germline, CDR1 is MNHEY and CDR2 is SVGAGI. The CDR3 extends over 15 amino acids. The CDR3: CASSYDGGLYQPQHF. CDR3 coding DNA: TGTGCCAGCAGTTATGATGGGGGCCTATATCAGCCCCAGCATTTT.

This sequence joins TRBV21-1 and TRBJ2-1; the table assigns TRBD2, which was not confirmed against the DNA. TRBV21-1 is deemed a pseudogene. This CDR3 is 17 amino acids long. CDR3 loop: CASSKDASGRKVDEQFF. The CDR3 DNA reads as TGTGCCAGCAGCAAAGACGCTAGCGGGAGGAAGGTCGATGAGCAGTTCTTC.

This clone was observed a few times. The V call is TRBV7-9, the J call TRBJ2-2, with 9 nucleotides matching TRBD1. The CDR3 length is 16 residues. CDR1 SEHNR and CDR2 FQNEAQ come from the germline V gene (reference sequence). After removal of 1 base from V and 5 bases from J, the junction contained 5 bases not matched to a gene. This CDR3 reads CASSLGDRVRTGELFF. CDR3 DNA sequence: TGTGCCAGCAGCTTAGGGGACAGGGTGCGAACCGGGGAGCTGTTTTTT.

This chain joins TRBV3-1 (or the pseudogene TRBV3-2) and TRBJ2-7; weak D call: TRBD2 (5 bases). CDR3 size: 13 residues. CDR1 is LGHDT and CDR2 is YNNKEL in the germline V gene (reference sequence). V shed 4 bases and J shed 3 bases, with 10 bases lying between them. This CDR3 reads CASSPGLLYEQYV. The CDR3 bases are TGTGCCAGCAGCCCTGGACTCCTCTACGAGCAGTACGTC.

The gene calls are TRBV7-2 and TRBJ2-5; D gene unclear. Germline CDR1 is SGHTA and CDR2 is FQGNSA. CDR3 length: 14 amino acids. V was shortened by 2 bases and J by 3 bases, with 10 bases between the two germline ends. Written as DNA, the CDR3 is TGTGCCAGCAGCTTAAGCCTCGCGGAAGAGACCCAGTACTTC. Its protein product is CASSLSLAEETQYF. Supplemented by reference TRBV7-2 and TRBJ2-5, the full variable domain reads GAGVSQSPSNKVTEKGKDVELRCDPISGHTALYWYRQSLGQGLEFLIYFQGNSAPDKSGLPSDRFSAERTGGSVSTLTIQRTQQEDSAVYLCASSLSLAEETQYFGPGTRLLVL.

This rearrangement joins TRBV7-9 to TRBJ2-1; tentative D call: TRBD2 (6 bases). This CDR3 has 14 residues. V shed 6 bases and J shed 8 bases, with 17 bases lying between them. The V gene's germline CDR1 is SEHNR and CDR2 FQNEAQ (reference sequence). CDR3 nucleotide sequence: TGTGCCAGCAGTGAACTTGGAGGGATCCATGAGCAGTTCTTC. Protein: CASSELGGIHEQFF.

This clone was seen a few times. The rearrangement joins TRBV6-5 to TRBJ1-2; the D is unclear. Per the germline V gene, CDR1 is MNHEY and CDR2 is SVGAGI. V was cut by 6 bases and J by 3 bases, with 11 bases left in between. This CDR3 spans 13 amino acids. CDR3 nucleotide sequence: TGTGCCAGCAGCTTCAGTGCCGACTATGGCTACACCTTC. This codes for CASSFSADYGYTF.

This clone came up once. V usage is TRBV3-1 (or the pseudogene TRBV3-2) and J usage is TRBJ2-1; 9 bases match TRBD1. Trimming removed 4 bases from V and 3 bases from J; junction bases left unmatched: 7. CDR3 length: 16 amino acids. CDR1 is LGHDT and CDR2 is YNNKEL in the germline V gene (reference sequence). CDR3 amino acids: CASSLSVGQGYNEQFF. DNA of the CDR3: TGTGCCAGCAGCCTGTCCGTGGGACAGGGCTACAATGAGCAGTTCTTC.

This chain uses TRBV14 with TRBJ1-2; D perhaps matches TRBD1 (5 bases). CDR3 size: 14 residues. The ends were cut back, 2 bases at V and 2 bases at J, with 9 bases in the middle. Germline assignment: CDR1 SGHDN and CDR2 FVKESK. Here the CDR3 reads CASSQFTGNYGYTF. The CDR3 DNA reads as TGTGCCAGCAGCCAATTTACAGGAAACTATGGCTACACCTTC.

This chain uses TRBV4-3 with TRBJ1-3; D might be TRBD1 (6 bases). The V end was cut by 0 bases, the J end by 0 bases, with 15 bases between. The CDR3 is made up of 18 amino acids. CDR1 is LGHNA and CDR2 is YSLEER in the germline V gene. The CDR3 DNA follows: TGCGCCAGCAGCCAAGATCTACAGGGCGTTTTCTCTGGAAACACCATATATTTT. It yields the protein CASSQDLQGVFSGNTIYF.

This rearrangement joins TRBV5-6 to TRBJ2-2; TRBD1 matches 9 bases. The CDR3 sequence is 18 residues long. Germline trimming cut 1 base from V and 4 bases from J; bases unmatched to any gene: 11. Germline assignment: CDR1 SGHDT and CDR2 YYEEEE. CDR3 coding DNA: TGTGCCAGCAGCTTGCCCGGGACAGGGTCGTGGTTCACCGGGGAGCTGTTTTTT. Translated, it gives CASSLPGTGSWFTGELFF.

The J gene is TRBJ1-1, the V gene TRBV4-3; D is perhaps TRBD1 (6 bases). This CDR3 comprises 14 residues. V lost 0 bases, J lost 7 bases, and 12 bases lay in between. CDR1 is LGHNA, CDR2 YSLEER, per germline. CDR3 protein: CASSQDGGRDEAFF. DNA for the CDR3: TGCGCCAGCAGCCAAGATGGGGGCAGGGATGAAGCTTTCTTT.

The chain combines TRBV5-5 with TRBJ1-1, with D possibly being TRBD1 (5 bases). Looked up from germline, CDR1 is SGHKS and CDR2 is YYEKEE (reference sequence). Trimming took 1 base from V and 1 from J, leaving 14 bases between them. CDR3 length: 16 amino acids. CDR3 residues: CASSLYLGAGNTEAFF. The CDR3 bases are TGTGCCAGCAGCTTGTATCTAGGGGCAGGGAACACTGAAGCTTTCTTT.

The V call is TRBV5-1, the J call TRBJ1-4, with 7 nucleotides matching TRBD1. The length of the CDR3 is 16 residues. The germline V gene has CDR1 SGHRS and CDR2 YFSETQ. The trim removed 4 bases at V and 7 bases at J, leaving 13 bases unmatched. The CDR3 nucleotides are TGCGCCAGCAGCGTTTCAACCGGGACAGCCTTTGAAAAACTGTTTTTT. It codes for CASSVSTGTAFEKLFF.

The rearrangement joins TRBV5-1 to TRBJ1-2, with D possibly TRBD1 on 6 matching bases. The V end was cut by 4 bases, the J end by 8 bases, with 15 bases between. Germline V gene data show CDR1 as SGHRS and CDR2 as YFSETQ. The CDR3 covers 13 residues. CDR3: CASSVISGEGYTF. In nucleotides, the CDR3 is TGCGCCAGCAGCGTTATATCAGGGGAGGGCTACACCTTC.

The chain links TRBV9 to TRBJ1-5, with D hard to call. Germline V gene lookup returns CDR1 SGDLS and CDR2 YYNGEE. V lost 0 bases and J 9 bases, leaving 10 bases between the germline ends. This CDR3 is 13 amino acids long. CDR3 region: CASSVEEGMPQHF. The CDR3 bases are TGTGCCAGCAGCGTAGAAGAGGGAATGCCCCAGCATTTT.

V is TRBV7-6 and J is TRBJ1-2; D may be TRBD1 (5 bases). The CDR3 extends over 13 amino acids. Between the trimmed V and J ends, which lost 5 bases and 6 bases, there was a span of 13 bases. Germline V lookup: CDR1 SGHVS, CDR2 FNYEAQ. The CDR3: CASSRGWGDGYTF. In nucleotides, the CDR3 is TGTGCCAGCAGCAGGGGATGGGGTGATGGCTACACCTTC.

This chain joins TRBV5-4 and TRBJ2-3; TRBD2 aligns across 9 bases. Losses at the gene ends were 4 bases for V and 6 bases for J; bases not matched to a gene: 12. Germline V gene data show CDR1 as SGHNT and CDR2 as YYREEE (reference sequence). This CDR3 has 16 amino acids. CDR3 DNA: TGTGCCAGCAGCCGGGGACTAGCCGGGGAGGCCGATACGCAGTATTTT. It specifies CASSRGLAGEADTQYF.

The CDR3 coding sequence is TGTGCCAGCAGCGTCCAAGCCTACACAGGGGCCGGATCTTCACCCCTCCACTTT. Translation: CASSVQAYTGAGSSPLHF. The chain links TRBV9 to TRBJ1-6, with 7 positions matching TRBD1. V trimming: 2 bases; J trimming: 9 bases; junction bases outside the gene matches: 17. Germline CDR1 reads SGDLS; CDR2 reads YYNGEE. The CDR3 covers 18 residues.

The chain combines TRBV6-6 with TRBJ1-2; D ambiguous. V gave up 0 bases and J gave up 2 bases, with 10 bases separating them. This CDR3 contains 15 residues. Per the germline V gene, CDR1 is MNHNY and CDR2 is SVGAGI (reference sequence). The CDR3 region is CASSYSQSVNYGYTF. The CDR3 bases are TGTGCCAGCAGTTACTCGCAATCAGTAAACTATGGCTACACCTTC.

This chain links TRBV18 with TRBJ1-6; 9 bases align to TRBD1. CDR1 KGHSH and CDR2 LQKENI come from the germline V gene. The CDR3 consists of 13 residues. The V segment lost 1 base and the J segment 13 bases; nucleotides outside the gene matches: 2. This chain's CDR3 is CASSPRTGDPLHF. The CDR3, as DNA: TGTGCCAGCTCACCACGGACAGGGGACCCCCTCCACTTT.

This clone has a single count. The chain employs TRBV30 and TRBJ1-6, with TRBD1 identical over 7 bases. V was pared by 0 bases and J by 6 bases, with 5 bases of the junction left unmatched. Germline CDR1 and CDR2: GTSNPN and SVGIG (reference sequence). The CDR3 consists of 15 residues. CDR3 bases: TGTGCCTGGAGTGTACTCGGGACAGCTAATTCACCCCTCCACTTT. Encoded protein: CAWSVLGTANSPLHF.

The rearrangement uses TRBV19 and TRBJ1-1; tentatively, D is TRBD1 (5 bases). Trimming removed 3 bases from V and 2 bases from J, with 16 bases in between. Germline V gene lookup returns CDR1 LNHDA and CDR2 SQIVND (reference sequence). This CDR3 region has 16 residues. CDR3 DNA: TGTGCCAGTAGTATCGCCCCCCGACAGAGAAACACTGAAGCTTTCTTT. Translation gives CASSIAPRQRNTEAFF.